The next 2 T cell receptor beta chains were all read from a single sample in a study of T cell responses to AZD1222 COVID-19 vaccine. TCRdb's copy holds only in-frame clones and misses some; the assay was immunoSEQ multiplex PCR. Among fewer than 100,000 clones listed, about 85% were seen once. Sequences were derived from peripheral blood, sampled on day 0 of AZD1222 vaccination. These TCRs come from an adult in good health.

The gene calls are TRBV5-1 and TRBJ2-1; D is unresolved. V lost 2 bases and J 4 bases, leaving 10 bases between the germline ends. The CDR3 consists of 14 residues. CDR1 is SGHRS and CDR2 is YFSETQ in the germline V gene. CDR3 protein: CASSLESGYNEQFF. CDR3 bases: TGCGCCAGCAGCTTAGAATCCGGGTACAATGAGCAGTTCTTC.

This chain connects TRBV11-2 to TRBJ1-2; D unclear. Germline V gene lookup returns CDR1 SGHAT and CDR2 FQNNGV. The CDR3 is 14 amino acids. The V and J ends lost 2 bases and 0 bases respectively, with 7 bases between them. CDR3 loop: CASSLMQANYGYTF. The CDR3 DNA follows: TGTGCCAGCAGCTTAATGCAAGCTAACTATGGCTACACCTTC.